This TCR beta chain was profiled in a study of glioma-infiltrating T cells after dendritic cell vaccination. Across the study: Autologous tumor lysate-pulsed dendritic cell vaccination was given between about 2003 and 2013. Study observations and caveats: TCR clonality showed no direct relationship with survival.

TCRdb's copy holds only in-frame clones and misses some; the assay was immunoSEQ multiplex PCR. This table holds about 36,000 clones, around four fifths found once. Germline-derived CDR1 and CDR2 are SGDLS and YYNGEE. This CDR3 has 19 amino acids. V lost 4 bases, J lost 0 bases, and 9 bases stayed unmatched. About this clone itself: Its target is unknown.

This receptor was obtained from a human donor with glioblastoma. The specimen comprised blood, sampled before dendritic cell vaccination. The V gene is TRBV9, the J gene TRBJ2-3; 15 positions agree with TRBD2. The CDR3 loop is CASSSGSGLAGGSTDTQYF. Here the CDR3 DNA reads TGTGCCAGCAGCTCAGGATCGGGACTAGCGGGGGGAAGCACAGATACGCAGTATTTT. Full variable domain (remainder filled in from reference TRBV9 and TRBJ2-3): DSGVTQTPKHLITATGQRVTLRCSPRSGDLSVYWYQQSLDQGLQFLIQYYNGEERAKGNILERFSAQQFPDLHSELNLSSLELGDSALYFCASSSGSGLAGGSTDTQYFGPGTRLTVL.